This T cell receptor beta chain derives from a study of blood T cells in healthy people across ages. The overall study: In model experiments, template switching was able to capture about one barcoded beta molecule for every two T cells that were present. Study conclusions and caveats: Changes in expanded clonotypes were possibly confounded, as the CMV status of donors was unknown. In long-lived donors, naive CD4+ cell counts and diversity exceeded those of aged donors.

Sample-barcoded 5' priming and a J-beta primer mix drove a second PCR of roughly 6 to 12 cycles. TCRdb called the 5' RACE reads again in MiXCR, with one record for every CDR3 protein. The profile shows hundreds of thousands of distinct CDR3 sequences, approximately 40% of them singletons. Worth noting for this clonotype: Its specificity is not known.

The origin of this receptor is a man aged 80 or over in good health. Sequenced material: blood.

CDR3 amino acids: CASTRTGGFGETQYF. The CDR3 region has the DNA TGCGCCAGCACCAGGACAGGGGGTTTTGGAGAGACCCAGTACTTC. V is TRBV5-1 and J is TRBJ2-5; 10 positions match TRBD1. J gave up 4 bases and V 6 bases, and 9 bases lay outside the gene matches. The CDR3 is 15 residues long. Germline V gene sequence: CDR1 SGHRS, CDR2 YFSETQ.